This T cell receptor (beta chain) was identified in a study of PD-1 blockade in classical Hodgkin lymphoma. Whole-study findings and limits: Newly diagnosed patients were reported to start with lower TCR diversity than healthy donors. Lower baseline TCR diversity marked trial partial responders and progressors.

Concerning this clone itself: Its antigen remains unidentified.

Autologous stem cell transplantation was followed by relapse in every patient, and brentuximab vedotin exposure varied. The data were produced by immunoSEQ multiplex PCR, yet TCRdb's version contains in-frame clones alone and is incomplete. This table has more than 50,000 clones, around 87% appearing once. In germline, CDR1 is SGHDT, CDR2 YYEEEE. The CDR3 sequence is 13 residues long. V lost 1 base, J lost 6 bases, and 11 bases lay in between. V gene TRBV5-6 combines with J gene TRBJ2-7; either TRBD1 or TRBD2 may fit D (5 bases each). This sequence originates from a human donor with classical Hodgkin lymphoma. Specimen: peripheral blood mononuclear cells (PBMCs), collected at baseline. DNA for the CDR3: TGTGCCAGCAGCTTGTCTGCAGGGAGCGAGCAGTACTTC. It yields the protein CASSLSAGSEQYF.